Reported below is one T cell receptor (delta chain). This clone occurred a few times. Its antigen is not yet known. With only one base between it and a far larger clone, this is likely a read error. The same CDR3 arises from other DNA sequences in this sample as well. This entry belongs to a study of gamma delta lymphoproliferative disorders and STAT genes (dated by TCRdb to the late 2010s). Some background on the complete study: The LymphoTrack Dx TCRG Assay was used to build gamma-chain libraries from a minimum of 50 ng of genomic DNA. Because no corresponding Invivoscribe delta assay was available, delta-chain libraries were prepared according to the EuroClonality-NGS working group standard operating procedure. To confirm results, a couple of gamma-chain samples and every delta-chain sample were sequenced twice. Within a larger immunophenotypic and STAT-mutation study, TCR gamma and delta CDR3 repertoires were profiled by deep sequencing in Tgammadelta lymphoproliferative disease patients and healthy controls.

For both patients and controls, peripheral blood mononuclear cells were isolated, and the genomic DNA from these cells was used for TCR sequencing. As controls, about 23 healthy adult blood donors (median age about 64 years; around 12 males and 11 females) were included and were matched to patients for age and sex. The paper's findings and limits, for the study overall: It was noted by the authors that NGS specificity may be reduced at low frequencies, so confirmation of the public or private nature of leukemic clones is needed. When whole repertoires were clustered, gamma repertoires from patients formed a group apart from those of healthy controls, but delta repertoires showed no separation between the groups. Leukemic cells were skewed toward terminal effectors, whereas control T cells likely spanned varied maturation stages, a difference potentially limiting comparisons between patients and controls. Almost every major gamma and delta clonotype in patients was public, meaning shared with at least one healthy donor, and only a couple of gamma clonotypes were private to disease.

In both library methods, multiplex PCR was carried out with primers targeting conserved V and J regions of the TCR genes. Amplicons were purified, pooled and sequenced on an Illumina MiSeq platform. Regarding the original processing steps: V(D)J alignment, clonotype assembly and translation were done with MiXCR, while functionality assessment and CDR3 repertoire analyses were done with VDJtools. CDR3 was defined according to IMGT, and analyses were limited to productive sequences using functional genes, with ORF genes and pseudogenes excluded. A custom Python script was used to look across all patients and controls for identical amino acid CDR3s belonging to major clonotypes, meaning those with a frequency of >=5%. A one-sided non-parametric Wilcoxon test was used to compare clonotype frequencies between patients and controls. The public reads were reprocessed by TCRdb using CATT, and rows of matching DNA were later combined. The V and J calls and clone size are TCRdb's, not the authors'. Within this sample are about 1,200 delta-chain clones, with 1.1% to 1.5% of them counted one time only. Jointly, the top ten make up about two fifths of the sample.

At the junction V is shortened by 2 bases and J by 2 bases, with 36 bases in between. The CDR3 measures 23 amino acids from cysteine to phenylalanine. Of the read, only the CDR3 DNA is kept; its 69 bases are in frame from base 1. The CDR1 and CDR2 encoded by the germline V gene are TSWWSYY and QGS. The sample taken for sequencing was blood. This receptor was obtained from a human donor in good health. The receptor chain draws on TRDV1 and TRDJ1; the D segment could be TRDD3, given 5 matching bases. The DNA sequence is as follows: TGTGCTCTTGGGGAAATCCCTCATCTACACACCCGGACTGGAATTTCTATTACCGATAAACTCATCTTT. Translation gives CALGEIPHLHTRTGISITDKLIF.